This paragraph covers one T cell receptor (beta chain) sequence. This clonotype was picked up many times. The antigen it binds to is not known. Base qualities are not at hand, and no much larger clone is one base apart. The germline ends are 13 bases apart after V is trimmed by 0 bases and J by 14 bases. There are 12 amino acids in the CDR3, from cysteine to phenylalanine inclusive. The sequence is cut down to CDR3 DNA, 36 bases in frame from base 1. For CDR1 and CDR2, the germline V gene (reference sequence) lists LGHDT and YNNKEL. The sample's treatment or condition, from its label and the paper: live attenuated yellow fever vaccine strain. At each blood-draw timepoint, two biological replicates of bulk PBMCs were obtained. PBMCs were isolated from peripheral blood using a standard Ficoll-Paque protocol. RNA was extracted with TriZol from bulk PBMCs, CD4 and CD8 fractions, and dextramer-positive and dextramer-negative fractions.

Instrument on record: Illumina NovaSeq 6000. TCR cDNA was synthesized by 5'RACE template switching, through which a universal primer site and unique molecular identifiers were introduced. Priming of cDNA synthesis was performed from both the TCR alpha and TCR beta constant segments. Library amplification used two PCR steps, and the second PCR step added sample barcodes and sequencing adapters. Sequencing of the libraries was done on either Illumina HiSeq 2500 (2x100 bp) or NovaSeq (2x150 bp). On the authors' methods: MIGEC handled demultiplexing of reads and collapsing into UMI consensus sequences, while MiXCR performed V(D)J alignment. Using edgeR on replicate PBMC samples, clonotypes were called vaccine-responding if FDR was below 0.01 and the log2 fold change was above 5 up to day 15. Each bulk clonotype received a CD4 or CD8 identity based on whether the sequenced CD4 or CD8 repertoire contained that clonotype at higher abundance. Using fastp trimming at Q25 and MiXCR clonotype assembly, TCRdb reanalyzed the public sequencing data and kept in-frame beta chains. Rows merge per CDR3 protein into single entries with the most common DNA and genes. TCRdb, rather than the study authors, made the V and J calls. In all, the sample holds about 250,000 distinct CDR3 sequences, and more than 3.5% of those were seen once. Roughly a fifth of the sample is taken by the ten largest.

The data are from a study of T cells after yellow fever vaccination (dated by TCRdb to 2018 to 2020). Broadly, across the study: Libraries from fractions with low cell numbers were prepared with the SMART-Seq v4 Ultra Low Input RNA kit. To follow T-cell clones before and after primary and booster YFV17D yellow fever vaccination, bulk TCR alpha and beta repertoires were sequenced over time. The cohort comprised two healthy male donors, one aged 18 to 30 and one aged 30 to 40 years. Blood samples were taken at several timepoints before and after primary and secondary immunization, and bulk PBMC replicates and cell subsets were isolated. Paper-wide results and their limitations: Only two donors were included in the study, so the extent to which the findings can be generalized is limited. Compared with the primary T-cell response, the secondary T-cell response was weaker but faster, peaking on day 5 rather than day 15. After the booster, most clones that had expanded after primary vaccination were detected again (approximately 96% of CD4 and around nine tenths of CD8), suggesting broad maintenance of memory. FACS-sorted repertoires could contain abundant contaminating clonotypes from the bulk population, so computational filtering was required. A small share of clonotypes occurred in both CD4 and CD8 compartments, likely arising from convergent recombination.

The material sequenced was PBMCs, taken 15 days after the yellow fever booster vaccination. The clonotype originates from a man aged 18 to 29 who received the YFV17D yellow fever vaccine. The rearranged segments are TRBV3-1 and TRBJ1-1, with a tentative D gene TRBD1 over 6 matching bases. The bases read TGTGCCAGCAGCCAAGACAGGGGTGAAAGGTTCTTT. It codes for CASSQDRGERFF. When the CDR3 is completed using the reference TRBV3-1 and TRBJ1-1 genes on either side, the full variable domain is DTAVSQTPKYLVTQMGNDKSIKCEQNLGHDTMYWYKQDSKKFLKIMFSYNNKELIINETVPNRFSPKSPDKAHLNLHINSLELGDSAVYFCASSQDRGERFFGQGTRLTVV.